Listed below are T cell receptor beta chains from one sample, sequenced in a study of T-cell memory formation after mild COVID-19. MiXCR was run by TCRdb on the 5' RACE reads, yielding one entry per CDR3 protein. Found here are approximately 150,000 distinct CDR3 sequences, roughly 15% of them singletons; the top ten hold 13% to 15%. Sample: PBMCs or a T cell subset sorted from them (not recorded which). These receptors were taken from an adult woman who had mild COVID-19 (a few samples of this study predate the infection). Cell type and time point are not known. CDR3s include the opening cysteine and the closing phenylalanine or tryptophan. The D gene is left open where the match is weak. Size tells how often a clone was seen (once, few, many) or the class of an expanded clone, and some rows leave it out.

D	size	V	J	CDR3	DNA
TRBD2	few	TRBV7-8	TRBJ2-7	CASSPSSSGAYEQYF	TGTGCCAGCAGCCCCAGTAGTAGCGGGGCGTACGAGCAGTACTTC
TRBD1	few	TRBV12-3/TRBV12-4	TRBJ2-3	CASRLGQDTDTQYF	TGTGCCAGCAGATTAGGACAGGACACAGATACGCAGTATTTT
NA	NA	TRBV12-3/TRBV12-4	TRBJ1-5	CASSLSLGQPQHF	TGTGCCAGCAGTTTGTCTTTGGGGCAGCCCCAGCATTTT
NA	few	TRBV2	TRBJ2-5	CASKWLAEQETQYF	TGTGCCAGCAAATGGTTAGCGGAACAAGAGACCCAGTACTTC
TRBD2	NA	TRBV7-3	TRBJ2-3	CASSLQGLGRTDTQYF	TGTGCCAGCAGCTTACAAGGACTAGGGAGGACAGATACGCAGTATTTT
TRBD2	few	TRBV6-5	TRBJ2-7	CASSPQLAGVSYEQYF	TGTGCCAGCAGCCCACAACTAGCGGGAGTCTCCTACGAGCAGTACTTC
TRBD1	NA	TRBV24-1	TRBJ2-2	CATMRQGSGELFF	TGTGCCACCATGAGACAGGGGTCCGGGGAGCTGTTTTTT
TRBD1	many	TRBV7-2	TRBJ2-3	CASSPIRGLGGDTQYF	TGTGCCAGCAGCCCCATCAGGGGGCTAGGGGGAGATACGCAGTATTTT
NA	few	TRBV7-2	TRBJ2-5	CASSSRPDGQETQYF	TGTGCCAGCAGCTCGAGGCCGGACGGACAAGAGACCCAGTACTTC
NA	NA	TRBV12-3/TRBV12-4	TRBJ2-5	CASTLGETQYF	TGTGCCAGCACCCTGGGGGAGACCCAGTACTTC
NA	NA	TRBV6-5	TRBJ1-1	CASSYMAAGTEAFF	TGTGCCAGCAGTTACATGGCAGCTGGGACTGAAGCTTTCTTT
NA	few	TRBV18	TRBJ2-7	CASSTVEAYEQYF	TGTGCCAGCTCAACGGTGGAGGCCTACGAGCAGTACTTC
NA	few	TRBV19	TRBJ1-5	CASSIEVYSNQPQHF	TGTGCCAGTAGTATAGAGGTTTATAGCAATCAGCCCCAGCATTTT
NA	NA	TRBV7-2	TRBJ2-4	CASSLDGGSGYF	TGTGCCAGCAGCTTAGACGGGGGATCTGGGTACTTC
TRBD1	few	TRBV5-1	TRBJ1-5	CASRRGQGSNQPQHF	TGCGCCAGCAGACGTGGACAGGGAAGCAATCAGCCCCAGCATTTT
TRBD1	NA	TRBV14	TRBJ2-7	CASSQDPGTGVDEQYF	TGTGCCAGCAGCCAAGACCCAGGGACAGGGGTCGACGAGCAGTACTTC
NA	few	TRBV6-2/TRBV6-3	TRBJ2-3	CASSYSALDTQYF	TGTGCCAGCAGTTACTCGGCCTTAGATACGCAGTATTTT
NA	few	TRBV7-9	TRBJ1-2	CASSLAGTTFTNSYGYTF	TGTGCCAGCAGCTTAGCGGGGACCACCTTTACAAACTCCTATGGCTACACCTTC
TRBD1	few	TRBV12-3/TRBV12-4	TRBJ2-7	CASRKTGGNEQYF	TGTGCCAGCAGGAAGACAGGGGGCAACGAGCAGTACTTC
NA	few	TRBV27	TRBJ2-5	CASSPQGRETQYF	TGTGCCAGCAGTCCACAGGGTAGGGAGACCCAGTACTTC
NA	few	TRBV7-2	TRBJ2-2	CASSLWASGAPESCFF	NA
NA	NA	TRBV7-7	TRBJ2-1	CASSSGGSDEQFF	TGTGCCAGCAGCTCTGGGGGTTCTGATGAGCAGTTCTTC
NA	few	TRBV6-2/TRBV6-3	TRBJ2-3	CASSPGDWRTDTQYF	TGTGCCAGCAGTCCGGGGGACTGGCGCACAGATACGCAGTATTTT
NA	once	TRBV27	TRBJ1-1	CASSPRPPFSGTEDFF	TGTGCCAGCAGTCCCCGTCCCCCCTTCTCCGGGACTGAAGATTTCTTT
TRBD2	few	TRBV7-3	TRBJ2-5	CASSQAGGVETQYF	TGTGCCAGCAGCCAAGCGGGGGGTGTGGAGACCCAGTACTTC
TRBD2	NA	TRBV7-9	TRBJ2-7	CASSLGGGATHEQYF	TGTGCCAGCAGCTTAGGGGGAGGGGCTACCCACGAGCAGTACTTC
NA	few	TRBV12-3/TRBV12-4	TRBJ2-2	CASSPLRFTGELFF	TGTGCCAGCAGTCCTCTAAGGTTCACCGGGGAGCTGTTTTTT
NA	few	TRBV7-7	TRBJ2-1	CASSLDRSSYNEQFF	TGTGCCAGCAGCTTAGACAGGAGCTCCTACAATGAGCAGTTCTTC
TRBD2	NA	TRBV7-9	TRBJ2-1	CASSGLAGGHNEQFF	TGTGCCAGCAGCGGACTAGCGGGGGGGCACAATGAGCAGTTCTTC
NA	few	TRBV15	TRBJ2-3	CATQNGGDNTDTQYF	TGTGCCACCCAGAACGGCGGGGACAACACAGATACGCAGTATTTT
TRBD1	NA	TRBV5-8	TRBJ1-1	CASSLAPKGQGIGTEAFF	TGTGCCAGCAGCTTGGCCCCGAAGGGACAGGGGATTGGCACTGAAGCTTTCTTT
TRBD2	NA	TRBV5-1	TRBJ2-7	CASSLFITSGSYEQYF	TGCGCCAGCAGCTTGTTTATAACTAGCGGGAGCTACGAGCAGTACTTC
TRBD2	few	TRBV7-8	TRBJ2-1	CASSPPWGGGPSSNEQFF	TGTGCCAGCAGCCCACCCTGGGGGGGAGGCCCCTCGTCTAATGAGCAGTTCTTC
NA	NA	TRBV7-3	TRBJ2-1	CASSFGVGSVDEQFF	TGTGCCAGCAGCTTTGGTGTGGGCTCCGTCGATGAGCAGTTCTTC
NA	NA	TRBV15	TRBJ1-1	CATSSLSGRFEAFF	TGTGCCACCAGCAGCTTATCAGGGCGGTTCGAAGCTTTCTTT
NA	few	TRBV19	TRBJ1-5	CASSVSGGQPQHF	TGTGCCAGTAGTGTTTCAGGAGGTCAGCCCCAGCATTTT
NA	NA	TRBV7-3	TRBJ2-3	CASSLTPSTDTQYF	TGTGCCAGCAGCTTAACTCCTAGCACAGATACGCAGTATTTT
NA	NA	TRBV24-1	TRBJ2-1	CATSDLGNTYNEQFF	TGTGCCACCAGTGATTTAGGGAACACCTACAATGAGCAGTTCTTC
NA	many	TRBV29-1	TRBJ2-1	CSVYPNEQFF	TGCAGCGTTTATCCGAATGAGCAGTTCTTC
TRBD2	few	TRBV7-9	TRBJ2-3	CASSSLVSGADTQYF	TGTGCCAGCAGTTCACTAGTGAGCGGGGCAGATACGCAGTATTTT
NA	few	TRBV2	TRBJ2-1	CASSDHWSVRSNEQFF	TGTGCCAGCAGTGACCATTGGTCGGTGAGATCCAATGAGCAGTTCTTC
TRBD1	NA	TRBV2	TRBJ2-2	CASSEEGQWTGELFF	TGTGCCAGCAGTGAAGAGGGACAGTGGACCGGGGAGCTGTTTTTT
NA	once	TRBV9	TRBJ1-2	CASTMTWGKYGYTF	TGTGCCAGCACCATGACATGGGGCAAATATGGCTACACCTTC
NA	few	TRBV12-3/TRBV12-4	TRBJ1-2	CASRSSGTPIGYTF	TGTGCCAGCAGATCCTCCGGGACACCGATTGGCTACACCTTC
NA	few	TRBV24-1	TRBJ1-5	CATSDLSHQPQHF	TGTGCCACCAGTGATTTAAGTCATCAGCCCCAGCATTTT
TRBD2	few	TRBV5-1	TRBJ2-1	CASSGAGGPYNEQFF	TGCGCCAGCAGCGGAGCGGGGGGGCCCTACAATGAGCAGTTCTTC
NA	NA	TRBV12-3/TRBV12-4	TRBJ2-7	CASSLGAGSGEQYF	TGTGCCAGCAGTTTAGGGGCAGGGAGTGGTGAGCAGTACTTC
NA	NA	TRBV7-3	TRBJ2-6	CATGNGANVLTF	TGTGCCACAGGGAACGGGGCCAACGTCCTGACTTTC
TRBD2	few	TRBV7-8	TRBJ2-7	CASSFDAGVGYEQYF	TGTGCCAGCAGCTTTGACGCGGGAGTAGGATACGAGCAGTACTTC
TRBD1	NA	TRBV10-3	TRBJ2-3	CAISQGVTTDTQYF	TGTGCCATCAGCCAGGGGGTCACCACAGATACGCAGTATTTT